This T cell receptor (beta chain) was observed in a study of cytomegalovirus exposure and HLA in healthy donors. Findings of the study overall: The classifier was said to identify cytomegalovirus status with high specificity and sensitivity. A later analysis by the authors found several of the most significant clusters apparently linked to common viral pathogens. Rates of TCR association differed by HLA locus in a later analysis, with DRB1 highest and HLA-C lowest.

This PCR relied on a set of 60 Vbeta primers and 13 Jbeta primers. TCRdb keeps only in-frame clones here, not all; method: immunoSEQ multiplex PCR. In the table there are 130,000 or so clones, approximately 71% of which are singletons. The CDR3 is made up of 12 amino acids. V lost 1 base, J lost 4 bases, and 4 bases lay in between. Germline-derived CDR1 and CDR2 are MNHNS and SASEGT. A remark on this clone: No antigen is known for it.

The V call is TRBV6-1, the J call TRBJ1-2; unclear D gene. The sequencing input was PBMCs. The origin of this receptor is a man aged 35-49 years in good health and CMV-seronegative. CDR3 coding DNA: TGTGCCAGCAGTGAAGGGCCCTATGGCTACACCTTC. Protein: CASSEGPYGYTF.